Presented here are 14 T cell receptor beta chains from one specimen sequenced in a study of a mutant IDH1 vaccine in newly diagnosed glioma. No antigen has been assigned to these receptors. Assay: immunoSEQ multiplex PCR; the TCRdb copy retains only in-frame clones and omits some. The sample lists about 85,000 clones; roughly 91% were seen once. Specified time point: week 47, end of study. Every vaccine dose comprised 300 ug of mutant IDH1 20-mer peptide plus topical imiquimod. The material was PBMCs, obtained from a glioma patient whose treatment included an IDH1 peptide vaccine. All receptors come from a woman aged 45-59 years with glioma.

CDR3 residues: CASRRLAENIQYF. For the CDR3, the DNA is TGTGCCAGCAGGAGGCTAGCGGAAAACATTCAGTACTTC. The chain links TRBV11-2 to TRBJ2-4, with 7 bases identical to TRBD2. Trimming removed 6 bases from V and 5 bases from J; junction bases left unmatched: 4. CDR3 length: 13 amino acids. CDR1 and CDR2 (germline): SGHAT, FQNNGV.

The chain is built from TRBV10-2 and TRBJ1-1, with D perhaps matching TRBD1 (6 bases). Germline CDR1 WSHSY, CDR2 SAAADI. V lost 6 bases to trimming and J lost 2 bases, with 10 bases between them. The CDR3 runs 13 residues. The CDR3, as DNA: TGCGCCAGCAGCCACAGGGTTAACACTGAAGCTTTCTTT. Amino acids: CASSHRVNTEAFF.

The chain is built from TRBV4-2 and TRBJ2-7; 11 bases fit TRBD2. J was trimmed by 4 bases and V by 1 base; bases with no gene match: 9. Germline V CDR1 and CDR2: LGHNA, YNFKEQ. The CDR3 spans 17 residues. CDR3 DNA sequence: TGTGCCAGCAGCCAAGTAGCGGGAGGGATCATTGGGTACGAGCAGTACTTC. Its protein product is CASSQVAGGIIGYEQYF.

The chain uses TRBV7-3 and TRBJ2-5; TRBD1 agrees at 8 bases. The germline V gene has CDR1 SGHTA and CDR2 FQGTGA. This CDR3 spans 14 amino acids. Trimming cost V 4 bases and J 5 bases; bases outside gene matches: 6. The CDR3 is CASSSGGALETQYF. CDR3 nucleotide sequence: TGTGCCAGCAGCTCAGGGGGCGCCTTGGAGACCCAGTACTTC.

In nucleotides, the CDR3 is TGCGCCAGCAGTCGGACTAGCGGGAGGCTAAATTACAATGAGCAGTTCTTC. Protein sequence: CASSRTSGRLNYNEQFF. This chain uses TRBV5-1 with TRBJ2-1, with 14 bases that match TRBD2. The CDR3 totals 17 residues. Germline-derived CDR1 and CDR2 are SGHRS and YFSETQ. After removal of 5 bases from V and 4 bases from J, the junction contained 8 bases not matched to a gene.

The V gene is TRBV6-5, the J gene TRBJ2-1; 12 bases line up with TRBD2. The V gene's germline CDR1 is MNHEY and CDR2 SVGAGI. The length of the CDR3 is 14 residues. The J segment lost 5 bases and the V segment lost 7 bases, leaving 3 bases of the junction unmatched. CDR3 sequence reads: CASTLAGGNNEQFF. For the CDR3, the DNA is TGTGCCAGCACACTAGCGGGAGGAAACAATGAGCAGTTCTTC.

The rearrangement links TRBV5-4 to TRBJ1-2; a weak D match, TRBD1 (6 bases). This CDR3 has 14 residues. V was cut by 4 bases and J by 2 bases, with 12 bases left in between. CDR1 is SGHNT, CDR2 YYREEE, per germline (reference sequence). The DNA of the CDR3 is TGTGCCAGCAGCCGACCCGGGGGCAACTATGGCTACACCTTC. Translating it yields CASSRPGGNYGYTF.

The CDR3 here is CASSLVQGETEAFF. The CDR3 nucleotides read TGTGCCAGCAGTTTAGTTCAGGGGGAAACTGAAGCTTTCTTT. The chain has TRBV28 and TRBJ1-1; 7 bases are a match to TRBD1. CDR3 length: 14 amino acids. Germline assignment: CDR1 MDHEN and CDR2 SYDVKM. V was clipped by 2 bases and J by 5 bases; unmatched bases: 5.

The V call is TRBV4-1, the J call TRBJ2-7, with 8 bases fitting TRBD1. From germline, CDR1 is MGHRA and CDR2 YSYEKL. V gave up 1 base and J gave up 2 bases; unmatched junction bases: 4. This CDR3 spans 15 amino acids. The CDR3, as DNA: TGCGCCAGCAGCCAAGGGACAGGGAATACCTACGAGCAGTACTTC. The encoded protein is CASSQGTGNTYEQYF.

The chain joins TRBV28 to TRBJ2-7; possibly TRBD1 for D (6 bases). V gave up 3 bases and J gave up 4 bases, with 10 bases separating them. The CDR3 runs to 13 residues. Germline V lookup: CDR1 MDHEN, CDR2 SYDVKM. For the CDR3, the DNA is TGTGCCAGCAGTTTTTTCAGGGGTTACGAGCAGTACTTC. As protein: CASSFFRGYEQYF.

V and J are TRBV14 and TRBJ2-1; 10 positions match TRBD2. The CDR3 has 16 residues. CDR1 and CDR2 (germline): SGHDN, FVKESK. V was pared by 4 bases and J by 6 bases, with 9 bases of the junction left unmatched. CDR3 DNA sequence: TGTGCCAGCAGCCGGCTCCGGGCTAGCGGGGGCAATGAGCAGTTCTTC. It translates to CASSRLRASGGNEQFF.

The genes are TRBV30 and TRBJ2-2, with 9 bases lining up with TRBD1. Germline V gene data show CDR1 as GTSNPN and CDR2 as SVGIG (reference sequence). This CDR3 region has 14 residues. With 4 bases clipped from V and 3 bases from J, the junction kept 3 bases outside the gene matches. CDR3 residues: CAWKGQGYTGELFF. As DNA, the CDR3 is TGTGCCTGGAAGGGACAGGGTTACACCGGGGAGCTGTTTTTT.

The gene calls are TRBV6-1 and TRBJ2-4, with 7 bases matching TRBD2. Germline-derived CDR1 and CDR2 are MNHNS and SASEGT. V lost 5 bases to trimming and J lost 0 bases; unmatched junction nucleotides: 1. This CDR3 contains 14 residues. Here the CDR3 DNA reads TGTGCCAGCAGTAGCGGGGTAGCCAAAAACATTCAGTACTTC. Amino acids: CASSSGVAKNIQYF.

This clone was seen only a few times. This rearrangement joins TRBV2 to TRBJ2-5, with 10 nucleotides matching TRBD1. Germline V gene data show CDR1 as SNHLY and CDR2 as FYNNEI. Trimming took 3 bases from V and 5 from J; bases not matched to a gene: 6. CDR3 length: 15 residues. CDR3 loop: CASSDGTGVGETQYF. The CDR3 coding sequence is TGTGCCAGCAGTGACGGGACAGGGGTCGGGGAGACCCAGTACTTC.